Each of the 21 T cell receptor beta chains below was sequenced from the same sample in a study of T cell responses to AZD1222 COVID-19 vaccine. Sequencing used immunoSEQ multiplex PCR; TCRdb keeps in-frame clones, though not all of them. The table shows about 150,000 clones, with 90% occurring only once. The sample consisted of peripheral blood, taken on day 0 of AZD1222 vaccination. These receptors all come from an adult in good health.

The gene calls are TRBV7-5 and TRBJ2-6; the table's D call, TRBD1, was not checked against the DNA. TRBV7-5 is a pseudogene segment. The CDR3 extends over 17 amino acids. CDR3 residues: CARSSRDRTSGANVLTF. The CDR3 DNA sequence: TGTGCCAGAAGCTCACGGGACAGGACCTCTGGGGCCAACGTCCTGACTTTC.

The chain has TRBV5-1 and TRBJ2-1, with unresolved D. The V gene's germline CDR1 is SGHRS and CDR2 YFSETQ. This CDR3 contains 15 residues. Deletions cut 0 bases from V and 2 bases from J, with 9 bases between. CDR3 DNA sequence: TGCGCCAGCAGCTTGGAGTCAGTCCCCTACAATGAGCAGTTCTTC. Translation gives CASSLESVPYNEQFF.

The V call is TRBV19, the J call TRBJ2-7; 14 positions match TRBD2. From germline, CDR1 is LNHDA and CDR2 SQIVND (reference sequence). With 4 bases clipped from V and 3 bases from J, the junction kept 5 bases outside the gene matches. The CDR3 has 16 amino acids. CDR3 DNA sequence: TGTGCCAGTAGTACTGGGACTAGCGGGAGTGGCTACGAGCAGTACTTC. As protein: CASSTGTSGSGYEQYF.

This chain uses TRBV15 with TRBJ2-1; D not resolved. The V and J ends lost 3 bases and 7 bases respectively, with 10 bases between them. There are 13 residues in the CDR3. Germline V lookup: CDR1 LNHNV, CDR2 YYDKDF (reference sequence). CDR3 nucleotide sequence: TGTGCCACCAGCAGGGCGTCCGTGAATGAGCAGTTCTTC. Translating it yields CATSRASVNEQFF.

This clone has a single count. The chain links TRBV5-6 to TRBJ1-3, with D hard to call. The CDR3 consists of 13 residues. Germline-derived CDR1 and CDR2 are SGHDT and YYEEEE. Trimming took off 4 bases at V and 4 bases at J, with 9 bases between the two ends. The CDR3 DNA follows: TGTGCCAGCAGCCGTCAGAGGGGAAACACCATATATTTT. Protein sequence: CASSRQRGNTIYF. Full variable domain (outside the CDR3, taken from reference TRBV5-6 and TRBJ1-3): DAGVTQSPTHLIKTRGQQVTLRCSPKSGHDTVSWYQQALGQGPQFIFQYYEEEERQRGNFPDRFSGHQFPNYSSELNVNALLLGDSALYLCASSRQRGNTIYFGEGSWLTVV.

This clone showed up just once. The rearrangement uses TRBV27 and TRBJ2-7; D is possibly TRBD2 (5 bases). The V end lost 5 bases, the J end lost 9 bases, and 26 bases lay between the germline ends. Germline-derived CDR1 and CDR2 are MNHEY and SMNVEV (reference sequence). The CDR3 is made up of 16 amino acids. CDR3 bases: TGTGCCAGCAGTGACCGAGGAGTAGGAGGAACGATTGGGCAGTACTTC. Encoded protein: CASSDRGVGGTIGQYF.

This clone showed up just a few times. This chain connects TRBV7-9 to TRBJ2-7; D might be TRBD2 (6 bases). Germline V gene sequence: CDR1 SEHNR, CDR2 FQNEAQ (reference sequence). The CDR3 covers 16 residues. The V gene lost 5 bases and the J gene lost 4 bases, with 21 bases spanning the gap. As DNA, the CDR3 is TGTGCCAGCAGCCCACTATCGGGGGAAGGAACGTACGAGCAGTACTTC. Translating gives CASSPLSGEGTYEQYF. Filled out from reference TRBV7-9 and TRBJ2-7, the complete variable domain reads DTGVSQNPRHKITKRGQNVTFRCDPISEHNRLYWYRQTLGQGPEFLTYFQNEAQLEKSRLLSDRFSAERPKGSFSTLEIQRTEQGDSAMYLCASSPLSGEGTYEQYFGPGTRLTVT.

The CDR3 sequence is CAISESFHNSNQPQHF. In DNA, the CDR3 is TGTGCCATCAGTGAGTCGTTTCACAATAGCAATCAGCCCCAGCATTTT. V gene TRBV10-3 combines with J gene TRBJ1-5; D is undetermined. Trimming stripped 0 bases from V and 0 bases from J, with 9 bases between. This CDR3 comprises 16 residues. The germline gives CDR1 ENHRY, CDR2 SYGVKD.

The chain has TRBV15 and TRBJ2-1; D is ambiguous. CDR3 length: 14 residues. The germline V and J ends were trimmed by 5 bases and 8 bases, with 16 bases remaining between them. CDR1 and CDR2 (germline): LNHNV, YYDKDF (reference sequence). CDR3 coding DNA: TGTGCCACCAGCGGATACCGGAGTTCTGATGAGCAGTTCTTC. It yields the protein CATSGYRSSDEQFF.

The V and J genes are TRBV6-5 and TRBJ1-4, with D perhaps matching TRBD1 (5 bases). Germline V gene lookup returns CDR1 MNHEY and CDR2 SVGAGI. V lost 8 bases to trimming and J lost 9 bases, with 16 bases between them. The CDR3 is made up of 13 amino acids. CDR3 sequence: CASYRDGLKKLFF. The CDR3 DNA reads TGTGCCAGCTACCGGGACGGACTAAAAAAACTGTTTTTT.

The CDR3 bases are TGTGCCAGCAGCGACCGGACAGGGGGCTTTGAAGCTTTCTTT. This gives the protein CASSDRTGGFEAFF. The chain is built from TRBV6-5 and TRBJ1-1, with 11 positions matching TRBD1. CDR3 length equals 14 residues. Germline CDR1 reads MNHEY; CDR2 reads SVGAGI. Unmatched junction bases numbered 7, after V lost 6 bases and J lost 7 bases.

The rearrangement links TRBV7-2 to TRBJ1-5; tentative D call: TRBD1 (6 bases). The V gene lost 5 bases and the J gene lost 6 bases, with 17 bases spanning the gap. Germline V CDR1 and CDR2: SGHTA, FQGNSA. The CDR3 sequence is 15 residues long. CDR3 DNA: TGTGCCAGCAGCATCAACCGGGACATCCGTCAGCCCCAGCATTTT. This codes for CASSINRDIRQPQHF.

The V gene is TRBV7-2, the J gene TRBJ2-1; D might be TRBD2 (6 bases). CDR3 length: 15 amino acids. Germline assignment: CDR1 SGHTA and CDR2 FQGNSA. V was cut by 4 bases and J by 4 bases, with 14 bases left in between. The CDR3 loop is CASSYTGVGYNEQFF. CDR3 nucleotides: TGTGCCAGCAGCTACACGGGAGTAGGGTACAATGAGCAGTTCTTC.

This clone was found once. The chain uses TRBV5-6 and TRBJ1-2; 7 bases fit TRBD1. The CDR3 has 14 residues. Germline CDR1 is SGHDT and CDR2 is YYEEEE. V lost 4 bases to trimming and J lost 5 bases; unmatched junction nucleotides: 8. The CDR3 protein is CASSIGQVIYGYTF. The CDR3 bases are TGTGCCAGCAGCATAGGACAGGTCATATATGGCTACACCTTC.

This chain uses TRBV6-1 with TRBJ1-5; TRBD1 might be the D (6 bases). The CDR3 covers 16 residues. V shed 1 base and J shed 7 bases, with 17 bases lying between them. Germline V lookup: CDR1 MNHNS, CDR2 SASEGT. DNA for the CDR3: TGTGCCAGCAGTGAAGGTTGGGCGGGGGCAGGACAGCCCCAGCATTTT. Translation gives CASSEGWAGAGQPQHF.

V is TRBV7-2 and J is TRBJ2-1; TRBD2 matches 8 bases. Losses at the gene ends were 8 bases for V and 9 bases for J; bases not matched to a gene: 12. CDR3 length: 14 amino acids. From germline, CDR1 is SGHTA and CDR2 FQGNSA. The CDR3 bases are TGTGCCAGCCGCCTGACTAGCGAGGTGGGTGAGCAGTTCTTC. This gives the protein CASRLTSEVGEQFF. The full variable domain, completed using reference TRBV7-2 and TRBJ2-1, is GAGVSQSPSNKVTEKGKDVELRCDPISGHTALYWYRQSLGQGLEFLIYFQGNSAPDKSGLPSDRFSAERTGGSVSTLTIQRTQQEDSAVYLCASRLTSEVGEQFFGPGTRLTVL.

This chain uses TRBV5-6 with TRBJ1-6; D not resolved. V lost 1 base and J lost 3, with 5 bases in between. Germline V CDR1 and CDR2: SGHDT, YYEEEE. The CDR3 runs to 14 residues. CDR3 nucleotide sequence: TGTGCCAGCAGCTTGAGTCGCTATAATTCACCCCTCCACTTT. Residues: CASSLSRYNSPLHF. Based on the CDR3 plus reference TRBV5-6 and TRBJ1-6, the full variable domain is DAGVTQSPTHLIKTRGQQVTLRCSPKSGHDTVSWYQQALGQGPQFIFQYYEEEERQRGNFPDRFSGHQFPNYSSELNVNALLLGDSALYLCASSLSRYNSPLHFGNGTRLTVT.

The chain employs TRBV5-1 and TRBJ1-4; perhaps TRBD1 as D (6 bases). The length of the CDR3 is 13 residues. Trimming pared 5 bases from V and 6 bases from J, leaving 11 bases between. Germline values: CDR1 SGHRS, CDR2 YFSETQ. In nucleotides, the CDR3 is TGCGCCAGCAGACTACAGGGAGATGAAAAACTGTTTTTT. Translating it yields CASRLQGDEKLFF.

V gene TRBV3-1 (or the pseudogene TRBV3-2) combines with J gene TRBJ2-7; D not certain. The CDR3 has 17 residues. Germline loops: CDR1 LGHDT, CDR2 YNNKEL (reference sequence). Deletions cut 3 bases from V and 3 bases from J, with 21 bases between. CDR3 nucleotide sequence: TGTGCCAGCAGCCATTCTAGTTTTCGGCCGAAAAACTACGAGCAGTACTTC. Its protein is CASSHSSFRPKNYEQYF.

This chain uses TRBV18 with TRBJ1-5; 9 bases match TRBD1. Germline V gene lookup returns CDR1 KGHSH and CDR2 LQKENI. Unmatched junction bases numbered 2, after V lost 1 base and J lost 1 base. The length of the CDR3 is 16 residues. CDR3 amino acids: CASSPQGQGSNQPQHF. CDR3 coding DNA: TGTGCCAGCTCACCACAGGGACAGGGAAGCAATCAGCCCCAGCATTTT.

The rearrangement joins TRBV9 to TRBJ2-2, with 10 positions matching TRBD2. V gave up 4 bases and J gave up 4 bases; unmatched junction bases: 4. CDR1 SGDLS and CDR2 YYNGEE come from the germline V gene. The CDR3 runs 15 residues. The CDR3 sequence is CASSSRTSGTGELFF. The CDR3 DNA follows: TGTGCCAGCAGCTCGAGGACTAGCGGCACCGGGGAGCTGTTTTTT.